This T cell receptor (beta chain) was recorded in a study of T cell responses to AZD1222 COVID-19 vaccine (dated by TCRdb to the early 2020s). In terms of the full investigation: Because spike-specific TCR depth and breadth did not differ between the two schedules, AZD1222 recipients who got a second dose at roughly 4 weeks were pooled with those who got a second dose at roughly 12 weeks. TCR sequencing was performed for 230 to 250 trial participants, of whom about 200 were given two doses of AZD1222 and 26 were given two doses of MenACWY control vaccine. Trial participants were enrolled by age into subgroups of 18-55, 56-69 and 70-plus years, and around 150, 29 and 61 TCR-sequenced participants, respectively, were included in these subgroups.

The sample's time point, from its label and the paper: baseline before first vaccination. Samples from vaccinated people were obtained from the UK trials COV001 and COV002, which included a single-blind randomized controlled phase 2/3 trial of AZD1222 (ChAdOx1 nCoV-19) in healthy adults. For TCRbeta chain sequencing, PBMC samples from trial participants were taken at day 0 and at day 28 after the second dose. As to this clone: Its antigen is not yet known. Per-base quality was not reported, and no clone a single base away is much larger than it.

From its cysteine to its phenylalanine, the CDR3 spans 14 amino acids. Kept here is only the CDR3 DNA, which spans 42 bases and is read in frame from base 1. The germline V gene sets CDR1 to SGHRS and CDR2 to YFSETQ. The V end gives up 4 bases and the J end 4 bases, leaving 2 bases in the junction not matched to a gene. What the work shows at the level of the full study, not this receptor alone: A significant rise in spike-specific TCR breadth and depth was observed after two AZD1222 doses relative to day 0 and relative to MenACWY recipients. Reportedly, close to half of the unique spike-specific TCRs recognized epitopes lying outside the regions that are mutated in the B.1.351 and B.1.1.7 variants. Participants were mostly white British, with more females than males. The authors suggested clonal diversity may have been underestimated. Conclusions about previously exposed vaccinees are limited because only six or seven AZD1222 recipients were SARS-CoV-2 seropositive at baseline. The whole spike protein was spanned by vaccine-associated CD4 TCRs, and dominant responses were seen in regions 160-218 and 743-854. No day 14 peak-response samples were available, so repertoires were characterized only after the peak T cell response. The 56-69-year group was small, and its depth increase did not reach significance, likely because of low power.

The CDR3 regions of human TCRbeta chains were subjected to immunosequencing. For the original study's pipeline: TCRs in the repertoires were matched against a reference library of SARS-CoV-2-specific TCRs that had been generated with the MIRA antigen-specificity platform. Breadth was defined as the fraction of unique TCRs that were SARS-CoV-2-associated, and depth was defined as the fraction of total T cells that were SARS-CoV-2-associated. Each spike-specific TCR was assigned to its reactive spike region and to a CD4 or CD8 class using the MIRA data. Log10-transformed breadth and depth values were compared by one-way ANOVA with Sidak's multiple comparisons tests. Entries here come from immuneACCESS through TCRdb and include only in-frame sequences with V and J called. Some clones fail to appear in such tables; in the studies checked, an unresolved V gene covers under half of the shortfall, and the cause of the remainder is unknown. V and J calls and clone size come straight from that table; D and trimming were deduced from the DNA. For this sample there are 95,000 to 150,000 clones; more than 70% appear just once. The top ten hold about 9.4% of the sample.

Sample: peripheral blood, taken on day 0 of AZD1222 vaccination. The clonotype was recovered from an adult in good health. The rearranged chain carries TRBV5-1 and TRBJ1-4; TRBD1 matches 9 bases in the middle. The base sequence is TGCGCCAGCAGCCCGACAGGGGGTAATGAAAAACTGTTTTTT. This gives the protein CASSPTGGNEKLFF.